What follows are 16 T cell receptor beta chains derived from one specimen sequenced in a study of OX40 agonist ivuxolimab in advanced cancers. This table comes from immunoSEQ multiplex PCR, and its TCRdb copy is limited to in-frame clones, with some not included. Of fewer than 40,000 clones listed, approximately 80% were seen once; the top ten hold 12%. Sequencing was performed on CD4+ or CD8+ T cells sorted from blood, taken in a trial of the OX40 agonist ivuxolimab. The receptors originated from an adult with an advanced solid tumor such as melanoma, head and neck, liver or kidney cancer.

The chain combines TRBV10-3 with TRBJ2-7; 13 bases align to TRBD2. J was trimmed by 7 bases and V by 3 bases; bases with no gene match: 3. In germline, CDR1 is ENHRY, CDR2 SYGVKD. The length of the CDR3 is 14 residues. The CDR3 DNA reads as TGTGCCATCAGTGAAAAGGGACTAGCGGGAGAGCAGTACTTC. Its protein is CAISEKGLAGEQYF.

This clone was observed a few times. This CDR3 is CASSSPGERDTQYF. For the CDR3, the DNA is TGCGCCAGCAGCTCTCCGGGGGAGAGAGATACGCAGTATTTT. The chain is built from TRBV5-1 and TRBJ2-3; D might be TRBD2 (6 bases). With 3 bases removed from V and 5 bases from J, the gap between germline ends came to 13 bases. The CDR3 loop spans 14 amino acids. Germline V CDR1 and CDR2: SGHRS, YFSETQ.

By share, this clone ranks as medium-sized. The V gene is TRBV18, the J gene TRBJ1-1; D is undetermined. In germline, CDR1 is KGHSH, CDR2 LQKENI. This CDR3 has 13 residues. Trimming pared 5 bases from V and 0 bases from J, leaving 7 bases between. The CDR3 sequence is CASSSNMNTEAFF. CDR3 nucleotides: TGTGCCAGCTCATCGAACATGAACACTGAAGCTTTCTTT.

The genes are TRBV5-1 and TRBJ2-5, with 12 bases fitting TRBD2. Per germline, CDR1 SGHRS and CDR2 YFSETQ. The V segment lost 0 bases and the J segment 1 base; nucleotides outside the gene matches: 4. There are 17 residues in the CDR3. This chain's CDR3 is CASSLGLAGGPQETQYF. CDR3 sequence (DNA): TGCGCCAGCAGCTTGGGCCTAGCGGGAGGGCCCCAAGAGACCCAGTACTTC.

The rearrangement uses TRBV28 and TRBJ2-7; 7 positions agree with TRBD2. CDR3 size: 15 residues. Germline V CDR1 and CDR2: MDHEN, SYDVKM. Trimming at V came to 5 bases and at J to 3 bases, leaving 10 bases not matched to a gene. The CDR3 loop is CASSMSGGGSYEQYF. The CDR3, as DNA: TGTGCCAGCAGTATGTCGGGGGGAGGTAGCTACGAGCAGTACTTC. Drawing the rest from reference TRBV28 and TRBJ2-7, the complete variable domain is DVKVTQSSRYLVKRTGEKVFLECVQDMDHENMFWYRQDPGLGLRLIYFSYDVKMKEKGDIPEGYSVSREKKERFSLILESASTNQTSMYLCASSMSGGGSYEQYFGPGTRLTVT.

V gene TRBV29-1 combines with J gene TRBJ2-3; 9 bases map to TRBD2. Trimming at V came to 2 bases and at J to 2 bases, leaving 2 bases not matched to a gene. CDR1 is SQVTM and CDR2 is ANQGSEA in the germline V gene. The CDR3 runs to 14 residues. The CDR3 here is CSVEQREVTDTQYF. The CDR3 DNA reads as TGCAGCGTTGAACAGCGGGAGGTCACAGATACGCAGTATTTT.

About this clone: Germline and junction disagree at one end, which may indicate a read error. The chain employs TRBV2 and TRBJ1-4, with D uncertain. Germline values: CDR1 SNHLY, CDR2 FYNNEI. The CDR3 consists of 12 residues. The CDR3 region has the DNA TGTGCCAGCAGCTTAGGAGGTGAAAGACTGTTTTTT. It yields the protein CASSLGGERLFF.

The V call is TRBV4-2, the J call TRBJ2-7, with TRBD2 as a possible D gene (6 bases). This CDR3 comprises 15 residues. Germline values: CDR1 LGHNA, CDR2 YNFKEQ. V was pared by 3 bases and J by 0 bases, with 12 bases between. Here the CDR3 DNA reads TGTGCCAGCAGCCAGGAGGGGACCTCCTCCTACGAGCAGTACTTC. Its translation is CASSQEGTSSYEQYF.

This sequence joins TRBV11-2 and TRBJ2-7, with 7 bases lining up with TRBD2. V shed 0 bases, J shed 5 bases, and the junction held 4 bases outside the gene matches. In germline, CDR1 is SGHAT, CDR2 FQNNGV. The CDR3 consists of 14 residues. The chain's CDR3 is CASSLDAGVNEQYF. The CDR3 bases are TGTGCCAGCAGCTTAGATGCGGGAGTAAACGAGCAGTACTTC.

CDR3 protein: CASSETWEQFF. The CDR3 nucleotides read TGTGCCAGCAGTGAGACATGGGAGCAGTTCTTC. The chain couples TRBV2 to TRBJ2-1; D gene unclear. Germline loops: CDR1 SNHLY, CDR2 FYNNEI. Deletions cut 3 bases from V and 10 bases from J, with 7 bases between. The CDR3 extends over 11 amino acids.

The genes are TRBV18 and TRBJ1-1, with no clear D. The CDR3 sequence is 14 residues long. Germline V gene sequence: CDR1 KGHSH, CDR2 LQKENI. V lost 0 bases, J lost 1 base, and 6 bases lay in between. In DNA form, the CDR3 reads TGTGCCAGCTCACCACCGCCCGCGAACACTGAAGCTTTCTTT. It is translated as CASSPPPANTEAFF.

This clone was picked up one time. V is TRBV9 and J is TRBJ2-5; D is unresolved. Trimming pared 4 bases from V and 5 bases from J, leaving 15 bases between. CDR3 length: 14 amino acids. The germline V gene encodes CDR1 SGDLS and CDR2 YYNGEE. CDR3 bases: TGTGCCAGCAGCCCCAGAGCAGAAAAGGAGACCCAGTACTTC. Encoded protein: CASSPRAEKETQYF.

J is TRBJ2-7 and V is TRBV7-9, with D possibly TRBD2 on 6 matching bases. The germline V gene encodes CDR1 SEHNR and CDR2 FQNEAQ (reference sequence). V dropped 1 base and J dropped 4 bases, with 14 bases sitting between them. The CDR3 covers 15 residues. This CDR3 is CASSLGQAAGYEQYF. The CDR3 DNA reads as TGTGCCAGCAGCTTAGGTCAGGCCGCGGGGTACGAGCAGTACTTC.

CDR3 residues: CASSSASGANVLTF. The DNA for the CDR3 is TGTGCCAGCAGCTCCGCATCTGGGGCCAACGTCCTGACTTTC. The rearrangement uses TRBV21-1 and TRBJ2-6. TRBV21-1 corresponds to a pseudogene. This CDR3 is 14 amino acids long.

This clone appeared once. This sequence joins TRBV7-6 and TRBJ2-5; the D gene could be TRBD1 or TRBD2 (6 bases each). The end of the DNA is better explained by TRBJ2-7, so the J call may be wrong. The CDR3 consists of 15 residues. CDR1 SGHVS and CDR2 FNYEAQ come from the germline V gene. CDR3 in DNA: TGTGCCAGCAGCTTAGCGCCGGGGGCCCAATACGAGCAGTACTTC. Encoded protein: CASSLAPGAQYEQYF.

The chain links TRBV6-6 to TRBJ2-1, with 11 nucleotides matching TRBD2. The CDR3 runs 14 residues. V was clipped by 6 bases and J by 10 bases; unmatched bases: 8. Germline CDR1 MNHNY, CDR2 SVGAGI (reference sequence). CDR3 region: CASRNLAGGWEQFF. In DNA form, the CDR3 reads TGTGCCAGCAGAAATCTAGCGGGGGGTTGGGAGCAGTTCTTC.